The 29 T cell receptor beta chains below come from one sample, sequenced in a study of T cells after yellow fever vaccination. A single record per CDR3 protein comes from TCRdb applying MiXCR to the 5' RACE reads. The sample consists of hundreds of thousands of distinct CDR3 sequences, less than 4.5% of them appearing once. The sample was PBMCs, taken on the day of the yellow fever booster vaccination. These TCRs come from a man younger than 35 who received the YFV17D yellow fever vaccine.

The sample holds a few counts of this clonotype. The V call is TRBV5-1, the J call TRBJ2-4; 11 bases match TRBD2. This CDR3 contains 14 residues. J was trimmed by 6 bases and V by 4 bases; bases with no gene match: 3. The germline CDR1 and CDR2 sequences are SGHRS and YFSETQ. The CDR3 coding sequence is TGCGCCAGCAGCGCTACTAGCGGGGGAAACATTCAGTACTTC. Translation: CASSATSGGNIQYF.

The chain combines TRBV5-1 with TRBJ1-2; D gene unclear. CDR3 length equals 16 residues. Between the trimmed V and J ends, which lost 0 bases and 4 bases, there was a span of 16 bases. Germline V gene lookup returns CDR1 SGHRS and CDR2 YFSETQ. The CDR3 DNA follows: TGCGCCAGCAGCTTGGGGCAGACCTACGATTCCTATGGCTACACCTTC. Protein product: CASSLGQTYDSYGYTF.

This clonotype was recorded at least ten times. The chain combines TRBV5-1 with TRBJ2-7; 7 bases align to TRBD2. Germline V lookup: CDR1 SGHRS, CDR2 YFSETQ. V shed 4 bases and J 0 bases; nucleotides not matched to a gene: 10. CDR3 length: 16 amino acids. The CDR3 nucleotides read TGCGCCAGCAGCCCAATAGCGGGTCCTTACTCCTACGAGCAGTACGTC. This gives the protein CASSPIAGPYSYEQYV.

This chain uses TRBV5-6 with TRBJ2-7, with D perhaps TRBD1 or TRBD2 (5 bases each). This CDR3 has 15 residues. CDR1 and CDR2 (germline): SGHDT, YYEEEE. The ends were cut back, 3 bases at V and 6 bases at J, with 19 bases in the middle. This chain's CDR3 is CASSSPLGESGEQYV. As DNA, the CDR3 is TGTGCCAGCAGCTCCCCCCTAGGGGAGTCGGGCGAGCAGTACGTC.

This clonotype was picked up many times. The chain's CDR3 is CASSPPIAGGLGSRDTQYF. For the CDR3, the DNA is TGCGCCAGCAGCCCCCCCATAGCGGGGGGACTCGGGTCTCGGGATACGCAGTATTTT. The chain joins TRBV5-1 to TRBJ2-3; 10 bases fit TRBD2. This CDR3 region has 19 residues. The germline V gene has CDR1 SGHRS and CDR2 YFSETQ. Trimming removed 4 bases from V and 6 bases from J; junction bases left unmatched: 20.

This clonotype was seen at least ten times. The CDR3 spells CASSRGVAGANVLTF. DNA for the CDR3: TGTGCCAGCTCACGAGGGGTGGCTGGGGCCAACGTCCTGACTTTC. V is TRBV18 and J is TRBJ2-6; D is tentatively TRBD1 or TRBD2 (5 bases each). The CDR3 consists of 15 residues. Per the germline V gene, CDR1 is KGHSH and CDR2 is LQKENI. The germline V and J ends were trimmed by 4 bases and 2 bases, with 9 bases remaining between them.

The genes are TRBV5-4 and TRBJ2-3; 10 bases align to TRBD2. V trimming: 4 bases; J trimming: 8 bases; junction bases outside the gene matches: 10. The CDR3 is 15 amino acids. Germline CDR1 SGHNT, CDR2 YYREEE (reference sequence). In DNA, the CDR3 is TGTGCCAGCAGCGAACTAGCGGGGCAAAGCGGTACGCAGTATTTT. It codes for CASSELAGQSGTQYF.

The chain couples TRBV2 to TRBJ1-2; D is unresolved. Trimming removed 5 bases from V and 5 bases from J, with 15 bases in between. The CDR3 sequence is 14 residues long. CDR1 SNHLY and CDR2 FYNNEI come from the germline V gene. CDR3 sequence: CASSNNHGSYGYTF. The CDR3 nucleotides are TGTGCCAGCAGTAACAACCATGGTAGTTATGGCTACACCTTC.

This clonotype was seen ten or more times. The CDR3 region is CSASMRSFSNQPQHF. CDR3 in DNA: TGCAGTGCTAGTATGAGGTCCTTTAGCAATCAGCCCCAGCATTTT. The rearrangement joins TRBV20-1 to TRBJ1-5; unclear D gene. Trimming took off 3 bases at V and 0 bases at J, with 12 bases between the two ends. Germline CDR1 is DFQATT and CDR2 is SNEGSKA (reference sequence). This CDR3 is built from 15 residues.

This clonotype was seen only a few times. The chain has TRBV4-1 and TRBJ2-7, with 12 bases that match TRBD1. Germline values: CDR1 MGHRA, CDR2 YSYEKL. The trim removed 1 base at V and 7 bases at J, leaving 14 bases unmatched. The CDR3 totals 18 residues. CDR3 loop: CASSQAPGQGAPVVEQYV. As DNA, the CDR3 is TGCGCCAGCAGCCAAGCACCGGGACAGGGGGCGCCGGTCGTTGAGCAGTACGTC.

This clonotype was observed many times. This chain joins TRBV10-3 and TRBJ1-2, with D maybe TRBD1 (5 bases). V dropped 8 bases and J dropped 4 bases, with 14 bases sitting between them. The CDR3 totals 13 residues. CDR1 and CDR2 (germline): ENHRY, SYGVKD. The CDR3 is CAIQRVGGYGYTF. CDR3 DNA: TGTGCCATCCAGCGAGTTGGGGGCTATGGCTACACCTTC.

The CDR3 DNA is TGTGCCACCAGCCCCCGTGGGCGATCGGTAAACACCGGGGAGCTGTTTTTT. It encodes CATSPRGRSVNTGELFF. The rearrangement links TRBV24-1 to TRBJ2-2; D remains unclear. CDR3 length equals 17 residues. Trimming shortened V by 7 bases and J by 2 bases, and 19 bases separated the two germline ends. Germline V CDR1 and CDR2: KGHDR, SFDVKD.

This clonotype was counted many times. This sequence joins TRBV7-3 and TRBJ1-6; possible D gene TRBD1, 5 bases. This CDR3 is built from 14 residues. Germline loops: CDR1 SGHTA, CDR2 FQGTGA. Trimming shortened V by 1 base and J by 10 bases, and 11 bases separated the two germline ends. The CDR3 DNA follows: TGTGCCAGCAGCTTAAGTGGGGGTTGGTCACCCCTCCACTTT. It encodes CASSLSGGWSPLHF.

The chain recombines TRBV3-1 with TRBJ2-1; weak D call: TRBD2 (6 bases). Trimming took off 8 bases at V and 7 bases at J, with 6 bases between the two ends. CDR1 and CDR2 (germline): LGHDT, YNNKEL (reference sequence). CDR3 size: 10 residues. This CDR3 is CASGGNEQFF. The DNA of the CDR3 is TGTGCCAGCGGGGGGAATGAGCAGTTCTTC.

This clonotype has just a few counts. The CDR3 reads CSAKAGPYSNQPQHF. CDR3 nucleotides: TGCAGTGCCAAGGCGGGGCCCTATAGCAATCAGCCCCAGCATTTT. The V gene is TRBV20-1, the J gene TRBJ1-5; tentatively, D is TRBD1 (5 bases). Trimming pared 6 bases from V and 0 bases from J, leaving 15 bases between. The CDR3 is 15 residues long. The germline CDR1 and CDR2 sequences are DFQATT and SNEGSKA (reference sequence).

In this sample, this clonotype turned up many times. The chain joins TRBV5-6 to TRBJ1-1; D uncertain. The CDR3 covers 15 residues. CDR1 is SGHDT, CDR2 YYEEEE, per germline. The V end was cut by 4 bases, the J end by 0 bases, with 13 bases between. CDR3 loop: CASSPGRGMNTEAFF. CDR3 nucleotide sequence: TGTGCCAGCAGCCCAGGACGGGGAATGAACACTGAAGCTTTCTTT.

The V and J genes are TRBV18 and TRBJ2-3; D is unclear. CDR1 and CDR2 from the germline V gene are KGHSH and LQKENI. This CDR3 region has 14 residues. V was shortened by 2 bases and J by 2 bases, with 8 bases between the two germline ends. CDR3 in amino acids: CASSPDPFTDTQYF. The CDR3 nucleotides read TGTGCCAGCTCACCAGATCCGTTCACAGATACGCAGTATTTT.

There are many counts of this clonotype. V usage is TRBV6-5 and J usage is TRBJ1-3; D is undetermined. The ends were cut back, 6 bases at V and 1 base at J, with 10 bases in the middle. Germline lookup yields CDR1 MNHEY and CDR2 SVGAGI. The CDR3 totals 14 residues. CDR3 sequence: CASSSRNSGNTIYF. In DNA, the CDR3 is TGTGCCAGCAGCTCCAGAAATTCTGGAAACACCATATATTTT.

This clonotype was counted a few times. This chain links TRBV29-1 with TRBJ2-1; 12 nucleotides align to TRBD2. The germline V gene has CDR1 SQVTM and CDR2 ANQGSEA. This CDR3 has 15 residues. V shed 5 bases and J 5 bases; nucleotides not matched to a gene: 7. The CDR3 DNA sequence: TGCAGCGTTACCCGCGGACTAGCGGGGAACAATGAGCAGTTCTTC. Translating gives CSVTRGLAGNNEQFF.

This clonotype was counted a few times. The V gene is TRBV20-1, the J gene TRBJ1-1; 7 nucleotides line up with TRBD1. Per the germline V gene, CDR1 is DFQATT and CDR2 is SNEGSKA (reference sequence). This CDR3 contains 17 residues. After removal of 0 bases from V and 3 bases from J, the junction contained 13 bases not matched to a gene. CDR3 region: CSAREPDRVGFHTEAFF. The DNA for the CDR3 is TGCAGTGCTAGAGAACCCGACAGGGTAGGATTCCACACTGAAGCTTTCTTT.

This clonotype appeared a few times. The chain combines TRBV29-1 with TRBJ2-3; tentatively, D is TRBD2 (6 bases). With 6 bases removed from V and 0 bases from J, the gap between germline ends came to 13 bases. Germline CDR1 reads SQVTM; CDR2 reads ANQGSEA. The CDR3 is made up of 14 amino acids. The CDR3 reads CSVLTSTSTDTQYF. CDR3 sequence (DNA): TGCAGCGTCCTGACTAGTACTAGCACAGATACGCAGTATTTT.

This clonotype came up a few times. V and J are TRBV4-3 and TRBJ1-2; D is unclear. The V gene lost 0 bases and the J gene lost 4 bases, with 18 bases spanning the gap. Germline assignment: CDR1 LGHNA and CDR2 YSLEER. The CDR3 is made up of 17 amino acids. The CDR3, as DNA: TGCGCCAGCAGCCAAGAGGCAAGGTCTTCTCGACTCTATGGCTACACCTTC. Amino acid sequence: CASSQEARSSRLYGYTF.

This clonotype occurred a few times. The V and J genes are TRBV19 and TRBJ1-5; 7 bases fit TRBD1. Trimming removed 10 bases from V and 5 bases from J; junction bases left unmatched: 11. CDR3 size: 14 residues. Germline CDR1 is LNHDA and CDR2 is SQIVND (reference sequence). The CDR3 DNA sequence: TGTGCCACCGGAACGGGACAGCAATATCAGCCCCAGCATTTT. As protein: CATGTGQQYQPQHF.

The chain carries TRBV20-1 and TRBJ2-7; a weak D match, TRBD1 (5 bases). CDR3 length: 13 residues. Looked up from germline, CDR1 is DFQATT and CDR2 is SNEGSKA (reference sequence). Trimming left V 2 bases short and J 3 bases short, with 11 bases between. CDR3 amino acids: CSARSPGNYEQYF. The CDR3 nucleotides are TGCAGTGCTAGATCCCCAGGGAACTACGAGCAGTACTTC.

This clonotype turned up a few times. This sequence joins TRBV7-9 and TRBJ1-1, with a possible D match to TRBD1 (6 bases). The CDR3 totals 15 residues. The V end was cut by 3 bases, the J end by 0 bases, with 11 bases between. Germline V lookup: CDR1 SEHNR, CDR2 FQNEAQ (reference sequence). CDR3 DNA sequence: TGTGCCAGCAGCTTTCCTGACAGGCTGAACACTGAAGCTTTCTTT. Encoded protein: CASSFPDRLNTEAFF. Drawing the rest from reference TRBV7-9 and TRBJ1-1, the complete variable domain is DTGVSQNPRHKITKRGQNVTFRCDPISEHNRLYWYRQTLGQGPEFLTYFQNEAQLEKSRLLSDRFSAERPKGSFSTLEIQRTEQGDSAMYLCASSFPDRLNTEAFFGQGTRLTVV.

This clonotype was recorded at least ten times. V is TRBV12-3 or TRBV12-4 and J is TRBJ2-7; possibly TRBD1 for D (6 bases). Trimming removed 4 bases from V and 4 bases from J, with 11 bases in between. The length of the CDR3 is 13 residues. The CDR3 region is CASSWGPGYEQYV. For the CDR3, the DNA is TGTGCCAGCAGTTGGGGGCCGGGGTACGAGCAGTACGTC.

This clonotype appeared many times. V gene TRBV18 combines with J gene TRBJ2-1, with 7 bases identical to TRBD2. The ends lost 0 bases at V and 2 bases at J; junction bases unmatched: 4. Germline V gene lookup returns CDR1 KGHSH and CDR2 LQKENI. This CDR3 comprises 16 residues. CDR3 nucleotides: TGTGCCAGCTCACCACCGTACAGCGGGACCTACAATGAGCAGTTCTTC. This encodes CASSPPYSGTYNEQFF. The complete variable domain, with remaining parts taken from reference TRBV18 and TRBJ2-1, reads NAGVMQNPRHLVRRRGQEARLRCSPMKGHSHVYWYRQLPEEGLKFMVYLQKENIIDESGMPKERFSAEFPKEGPSILRIQQVVRGDSAAYFCASSPPYSGTYNEQFFGPGTRLTVL.

Ten or more counts support this clonotype. This chain connects TRBV7-6 to TRBJ2-3; D gene ambiguous. Germline V CDR1 and CDR2: SGHVS, FNYEAQ. The CDR3 runs 18 residues. V was pared by 5 bases and J by 9 bases, with 30 bases between. Here the CDR3 DNA reads TGTGCCAGCAGCCCGAATGATGGATTTTCCCCAAATACGGTCACGCAGTATTTT. The encoded protein is CASSPNDGFSPNTVTQYF. The full variable domain, rest sourced from reference TRBV7-6 and TRBJ2-3, is GAGVSQSPRYKVTKRGQDVALRCDPISGHVSLYWYRQALGQGPEFLTYFNYEAQQDKSGLPNDRFSAERPEGSISTLTIQRTEQRDSAMYRCASSPNDGFSPNTVTQYFGPGTRLTVL.

This clonotype was observed a handful of times. V is TRBV5-4 and J is TRBJ2-7, with 9 bases aligning to TRBD1. Germline V CDR1 and CDR2: SGHNT, YYREEE (reference sequence). The CDR3 totals 15 residues. The trim removed 3 bases at V and 0 bases at J, leaving 4 bases unmatched. The CDR3, as DNA: TGTGCCAGCAGCTCCGGGACAGGGATCTCCTACGAGCAGTACGTC. The encoded protein is CASSSGTGISYEQYV.